The clone carrying this TCR beta chain was counted many times. Its antigen is still unknown. The data stem from a study of early T cells in non-severe SARS-CoV-2 infection. Study-wide background: Investigators sequenced bulk RNA drawn from unsorted whole blood, and chains remained unpaired.

Germline CDR1 SEHNR, CDR2 FQNEAQ (reference sequence). The CDR3 totals 12 residues. V lost 11 bases to trimming and J lost 5 bases; unmatched junction nucleotides: 5. Study-wide findings and caveats: In VDJdb matching, anti-spike CD8 responses were favored while private and CD4 specificities went missing.

Unique molecular identifiers were attached to individual cDNA molecules. Via MiXCR, TCRdb re-called the 5' RACE reads, giving one row per CDR3 protein. The sample lists 20,000 to 30,000 distinct CDR3 sequences; about 4.4% were seen once. This chain connects TRBV7-9 to TRBJ2-1; the match to TRBD2 covers 8 bases. The sequence was obtained from an adult who was a healthcare worker with PCR-confirmed SARS-CoV-2 infection or an uninfected control (not recorded which). Sequencing used whole blood. Here the CDR3 DNA reads TGTGCCGGCTTAGCGGGGAACAATGAGCAGTTCTTC. Its protein product is CAGLAGNNEQFF.